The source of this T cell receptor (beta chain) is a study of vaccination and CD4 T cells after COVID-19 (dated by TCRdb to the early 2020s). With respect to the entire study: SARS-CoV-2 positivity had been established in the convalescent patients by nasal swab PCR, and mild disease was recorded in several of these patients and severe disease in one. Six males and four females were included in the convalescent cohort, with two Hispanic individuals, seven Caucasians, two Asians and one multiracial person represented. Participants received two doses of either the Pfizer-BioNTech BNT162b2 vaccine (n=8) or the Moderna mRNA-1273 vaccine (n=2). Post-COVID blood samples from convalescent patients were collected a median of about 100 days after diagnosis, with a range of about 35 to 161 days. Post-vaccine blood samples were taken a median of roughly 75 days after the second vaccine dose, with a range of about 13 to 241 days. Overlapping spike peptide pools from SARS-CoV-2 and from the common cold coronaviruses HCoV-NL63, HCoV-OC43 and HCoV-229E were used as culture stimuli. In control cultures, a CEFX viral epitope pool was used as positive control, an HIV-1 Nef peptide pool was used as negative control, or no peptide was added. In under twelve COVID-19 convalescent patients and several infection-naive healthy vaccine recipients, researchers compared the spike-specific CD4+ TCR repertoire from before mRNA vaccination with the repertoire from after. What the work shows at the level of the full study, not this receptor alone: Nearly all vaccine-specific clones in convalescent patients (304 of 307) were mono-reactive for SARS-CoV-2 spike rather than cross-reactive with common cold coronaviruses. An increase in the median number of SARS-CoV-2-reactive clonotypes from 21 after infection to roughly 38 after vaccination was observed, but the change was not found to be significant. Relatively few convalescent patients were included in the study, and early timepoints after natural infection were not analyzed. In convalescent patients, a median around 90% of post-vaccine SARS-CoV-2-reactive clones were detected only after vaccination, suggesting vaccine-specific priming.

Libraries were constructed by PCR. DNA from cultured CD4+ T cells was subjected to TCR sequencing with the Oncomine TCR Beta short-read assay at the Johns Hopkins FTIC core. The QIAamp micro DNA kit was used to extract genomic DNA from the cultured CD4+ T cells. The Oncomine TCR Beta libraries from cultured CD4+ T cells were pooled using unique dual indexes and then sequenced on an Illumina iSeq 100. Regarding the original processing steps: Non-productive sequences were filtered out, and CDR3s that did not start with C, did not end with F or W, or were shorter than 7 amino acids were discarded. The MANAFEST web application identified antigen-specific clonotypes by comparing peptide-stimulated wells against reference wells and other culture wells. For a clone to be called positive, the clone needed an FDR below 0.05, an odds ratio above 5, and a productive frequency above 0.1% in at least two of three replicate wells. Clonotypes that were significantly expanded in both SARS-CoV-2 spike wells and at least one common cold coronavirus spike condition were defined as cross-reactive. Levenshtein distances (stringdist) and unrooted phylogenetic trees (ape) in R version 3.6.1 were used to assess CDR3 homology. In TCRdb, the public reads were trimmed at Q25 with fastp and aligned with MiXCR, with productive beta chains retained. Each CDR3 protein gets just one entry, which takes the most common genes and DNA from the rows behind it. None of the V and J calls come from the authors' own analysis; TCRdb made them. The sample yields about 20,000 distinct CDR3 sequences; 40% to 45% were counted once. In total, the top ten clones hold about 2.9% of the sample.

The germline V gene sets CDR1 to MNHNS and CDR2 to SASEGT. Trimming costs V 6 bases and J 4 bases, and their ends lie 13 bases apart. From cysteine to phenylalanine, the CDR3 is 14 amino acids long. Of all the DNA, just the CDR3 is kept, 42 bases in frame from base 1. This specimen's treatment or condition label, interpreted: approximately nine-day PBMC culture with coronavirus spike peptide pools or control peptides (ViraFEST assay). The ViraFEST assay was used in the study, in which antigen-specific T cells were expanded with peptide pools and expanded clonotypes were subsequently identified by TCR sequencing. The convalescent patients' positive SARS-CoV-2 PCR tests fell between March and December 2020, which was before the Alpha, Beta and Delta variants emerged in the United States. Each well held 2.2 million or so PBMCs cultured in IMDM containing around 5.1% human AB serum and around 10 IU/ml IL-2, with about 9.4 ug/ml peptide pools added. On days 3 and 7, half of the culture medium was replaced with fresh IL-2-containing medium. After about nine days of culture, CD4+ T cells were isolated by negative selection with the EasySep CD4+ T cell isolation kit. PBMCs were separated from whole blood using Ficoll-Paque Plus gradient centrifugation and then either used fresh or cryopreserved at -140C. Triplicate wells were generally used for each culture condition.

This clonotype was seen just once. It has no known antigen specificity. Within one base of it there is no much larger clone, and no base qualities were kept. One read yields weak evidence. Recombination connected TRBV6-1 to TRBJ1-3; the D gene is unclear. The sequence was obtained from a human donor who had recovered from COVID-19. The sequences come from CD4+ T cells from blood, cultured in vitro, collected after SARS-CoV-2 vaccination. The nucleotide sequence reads TGTGCCAGCAGAAACCAAGGCAGCGGAAACACCATATATTTT. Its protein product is CASRNQGSGNTIYF.